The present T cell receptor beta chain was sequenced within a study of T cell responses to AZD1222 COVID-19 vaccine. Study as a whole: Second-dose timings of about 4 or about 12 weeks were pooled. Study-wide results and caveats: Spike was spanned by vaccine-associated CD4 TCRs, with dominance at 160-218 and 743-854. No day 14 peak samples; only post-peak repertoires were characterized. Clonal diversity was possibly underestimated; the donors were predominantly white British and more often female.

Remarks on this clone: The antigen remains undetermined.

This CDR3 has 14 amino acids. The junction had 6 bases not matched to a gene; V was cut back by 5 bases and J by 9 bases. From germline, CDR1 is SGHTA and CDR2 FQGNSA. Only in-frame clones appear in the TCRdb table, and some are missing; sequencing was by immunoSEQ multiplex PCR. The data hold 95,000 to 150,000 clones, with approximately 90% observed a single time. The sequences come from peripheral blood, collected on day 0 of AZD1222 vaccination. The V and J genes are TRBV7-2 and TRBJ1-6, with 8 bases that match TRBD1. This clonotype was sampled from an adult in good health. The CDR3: CASSPDRGFSPLHF. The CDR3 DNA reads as TGTGCCAGCAGCCCAGACAGGGGCTTTTCACCCCTCCACTTT.